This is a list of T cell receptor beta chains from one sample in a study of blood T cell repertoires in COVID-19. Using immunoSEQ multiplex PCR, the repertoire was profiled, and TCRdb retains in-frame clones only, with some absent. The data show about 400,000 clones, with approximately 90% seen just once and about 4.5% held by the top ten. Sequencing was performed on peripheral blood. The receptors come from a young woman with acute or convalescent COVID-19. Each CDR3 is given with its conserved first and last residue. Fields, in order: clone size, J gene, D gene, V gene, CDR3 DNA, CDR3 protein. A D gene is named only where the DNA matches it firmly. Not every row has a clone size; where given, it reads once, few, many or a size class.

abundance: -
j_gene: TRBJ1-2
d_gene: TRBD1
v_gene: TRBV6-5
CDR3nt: TGTGCCAGTGGGACAGTATCCTATGGCTACACCTTC
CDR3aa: CASGTVSYGYTF

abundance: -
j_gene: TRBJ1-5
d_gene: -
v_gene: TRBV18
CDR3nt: TGTGCCAGCTCACCGGGACTCATTAGCAATCAGCCCCAGCATTTT
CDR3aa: CASSPGLISNQPQHF

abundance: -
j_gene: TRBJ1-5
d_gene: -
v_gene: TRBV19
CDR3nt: TGTGCCAGTAAGGTCGGAGGGCGAAATCAGCCCCAGCATTTT
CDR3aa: CASKVGGRNQPQHF

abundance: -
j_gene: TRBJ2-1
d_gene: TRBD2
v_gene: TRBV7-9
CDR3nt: TGTGCCAGCAGCGAACTAGCGGGGGGGCTGAATGAGCAGTTCTTC
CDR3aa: CASSELAGGLNEQFF

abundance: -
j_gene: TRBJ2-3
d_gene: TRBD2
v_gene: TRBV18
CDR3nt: TGTGCCAGTACCGGGGGGGCTGTCGCAGATACGCAGTATTTT
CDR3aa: CASTGGAVADTQYF

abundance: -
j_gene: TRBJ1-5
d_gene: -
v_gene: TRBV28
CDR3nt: TGTGCCAGCAGTGGGAGGGGGTATAGGGGGATCAATCAGCCCCAGCATTTT
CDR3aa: CASSGRGYRGINQPQHF

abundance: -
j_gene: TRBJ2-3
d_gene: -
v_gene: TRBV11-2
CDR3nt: TGTGCCAGCAGCTTAAGGGTCGTGGGGAGTGCAGATACGCAGTATTTT
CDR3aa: CASSLRVVGSADTQYF

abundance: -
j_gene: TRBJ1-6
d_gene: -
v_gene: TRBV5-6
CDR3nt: TGTGCCAGCAGCCAGGGTGGGTCACCCCTCCACTTT
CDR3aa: CASSQGGSPLHF

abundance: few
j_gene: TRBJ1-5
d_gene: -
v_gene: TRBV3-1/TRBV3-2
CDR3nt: TGTGCCAGCAGCCAAGATTTAACGGTGAAAGCCCAGCATTTT
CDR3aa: CASSQDLTVKAQHF

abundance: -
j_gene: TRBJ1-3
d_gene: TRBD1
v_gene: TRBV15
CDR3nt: TGTGCCACCAGACCGACAGGGCCTGGAAACACCATATATTTT
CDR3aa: CATRPTGPGNTIYF

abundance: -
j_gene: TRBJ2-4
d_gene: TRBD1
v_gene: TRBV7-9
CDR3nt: TGTGCCAGCAGCTTACTAACCGTCGACAGGGGCTTTTGGGAAAACATTCAGTACTTC
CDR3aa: CASSLLTVDRGFWENIQYF

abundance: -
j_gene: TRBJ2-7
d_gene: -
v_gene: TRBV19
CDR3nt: TGTGCCAGTACCTCAGGTACCTACGAGCAGTACTTC
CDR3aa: CASTSGTYEQYF

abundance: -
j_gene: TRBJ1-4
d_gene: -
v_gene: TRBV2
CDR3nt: TGTGCCAGCAGTGGTTGGAGAATGAATGAAAAACTGTTTTTT
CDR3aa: CASSGWRMNEKLFF

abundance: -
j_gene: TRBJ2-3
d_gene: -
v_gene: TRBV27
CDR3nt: TGTGCCAGCAGTTTATTTAAGCAGGGCTCCACAGATACGCAGTATTTT
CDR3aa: CASSLFKQGSTDTQYF

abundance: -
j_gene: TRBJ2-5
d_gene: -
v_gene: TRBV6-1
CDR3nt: TGTGCCAGCAGTGAGTCTGGGGGCCCGTACCAAGAGACCCAGTACTTC
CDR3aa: CASSESGGPYQETQYF

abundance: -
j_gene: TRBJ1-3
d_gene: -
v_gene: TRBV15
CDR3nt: TGTGCCACCAGCAGCAGGGTCGGGAACACCATATATTTT
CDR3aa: CATSSRVGNTIYF

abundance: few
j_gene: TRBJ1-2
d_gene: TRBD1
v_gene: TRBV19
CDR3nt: TGTGCCAGTCAACAGAACAGGGGAGTGGGTGGCTACACCTTC
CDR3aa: CASQQNRGVGGYTF

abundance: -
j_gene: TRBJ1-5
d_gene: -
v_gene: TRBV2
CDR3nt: TGTGCCAGCAGTGCGGAGGGGTTAAGTCAGCCCCAGCATTTT
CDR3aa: CASSAEGLSQPQHF

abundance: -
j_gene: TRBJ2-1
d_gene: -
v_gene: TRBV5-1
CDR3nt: TGCGCCAGCAGCTTGGGCGGGGTTTACAATGAGCAGTTCTTC
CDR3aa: CASSLGGVYNEQFF

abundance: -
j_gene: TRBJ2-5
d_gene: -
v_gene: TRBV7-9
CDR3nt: TGTGCCAGCAGCGCAGGAAGAGCGGCCGTTCTCCAAGAGACCCAGTACTTC
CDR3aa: CASSAGRAAVLQETQYF

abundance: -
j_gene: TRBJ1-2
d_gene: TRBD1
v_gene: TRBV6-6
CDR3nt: TGTGCCAGACTAGGTCGACAGGGCAACTATGGCTACACCTTC
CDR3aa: CARLGRQGNYGYTF

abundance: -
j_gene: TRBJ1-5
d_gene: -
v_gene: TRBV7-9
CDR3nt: TGTGCCAGCAGTGAGGGTGTCAGCAATCAGCCCCAGCATTTT
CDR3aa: CASSEGVSNQPQHF

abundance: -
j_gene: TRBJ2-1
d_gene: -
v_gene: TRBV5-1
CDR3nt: TGCGCCAGCAGCCCCGGTACGAGCGGAATCGATGAGCAGTTCTTC
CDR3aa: CASSPGTSGIDEQFF

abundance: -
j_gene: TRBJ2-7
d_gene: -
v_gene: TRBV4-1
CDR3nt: TGCGCCAGCAGCCAAGGCTATCGGGGGTACGAGCAGTACTTC
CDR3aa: CASSQGYRGYEQYF

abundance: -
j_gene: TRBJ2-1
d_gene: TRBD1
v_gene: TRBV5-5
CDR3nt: TGTGCCAGCAGCGGGACAGGGGGGTTGAATGAGCAGTTCTTC
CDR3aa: CASSGTGGLNEQFF

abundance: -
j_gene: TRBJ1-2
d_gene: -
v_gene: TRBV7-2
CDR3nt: TGTGCCAGCAGTTTAAACGCAGGGGAGTTTAACTATGGCTACACCTTC
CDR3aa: CASSLNAGEFNYGYTF

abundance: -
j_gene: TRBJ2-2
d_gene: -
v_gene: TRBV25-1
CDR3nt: TGTGCCAGCACCCCACGGACAAGTAACACCGGGGAGCTGTTTTTT
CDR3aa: CASTPRTSNTGELFF

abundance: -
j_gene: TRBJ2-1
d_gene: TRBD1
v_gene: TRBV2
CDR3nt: TGTGCCAGCCCGGGGACAGGGAGGAATAATGACCACAATGAGCAGTTCTTC
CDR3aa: CASPGTGRNNDHNEQFF

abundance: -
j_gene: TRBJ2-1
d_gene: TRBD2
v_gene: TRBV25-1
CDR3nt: TGTGCCAGCAAGGGACTAGGAATTACTAATGAGCAGTTCTTC
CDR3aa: CASKGLGITNEQFF

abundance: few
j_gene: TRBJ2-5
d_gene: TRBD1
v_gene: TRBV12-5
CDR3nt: TGTGCTAGTGGCATGGGACAGGGCGGTTTATTACAGGAGACCCAGTACTTC
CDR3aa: CASGMGQGGLLQETQYF

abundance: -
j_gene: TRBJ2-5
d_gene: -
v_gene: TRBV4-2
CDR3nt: TGTGCCAGCAGCCAAGAGGCAGGGCAAGAGACCCAGTACTTC
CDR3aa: CASSQEAGQETQYF

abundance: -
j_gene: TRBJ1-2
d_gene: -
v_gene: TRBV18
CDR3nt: TGTGCCAGCTCACCACGGGCAAACTATGGCTACACCTTC
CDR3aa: CASSPRANYGYTF

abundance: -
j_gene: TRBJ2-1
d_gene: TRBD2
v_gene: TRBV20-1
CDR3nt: TGCAGTGCTAGTCGTAGCGGGGGGGCCTACAATGAGCAGTTCTTC
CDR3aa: CSASRSGGAYNEQFF

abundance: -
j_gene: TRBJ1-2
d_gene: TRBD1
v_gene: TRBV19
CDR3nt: TGTGCCAGTTGTCCGGGACAGGGTACCTATGGCTACACCTTC
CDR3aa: CASCPGQGTYGYTF

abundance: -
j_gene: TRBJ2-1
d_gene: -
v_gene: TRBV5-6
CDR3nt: TGTGCCAGCAGCTTTACGGGAGAGCAGTTCTTC
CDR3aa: CASSFTGEQFF

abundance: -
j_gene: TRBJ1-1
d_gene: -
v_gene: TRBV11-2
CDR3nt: TGTGCCAGCAGCTTAGGAGGGATCGCCACTGAAGCTTTCTTT
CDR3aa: CASSLGGIATEAFF

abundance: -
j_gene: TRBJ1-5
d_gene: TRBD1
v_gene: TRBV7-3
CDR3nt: TGTGCCAGCAGCTCGGGACAGGGCGAACTCGAGCCCCAGCATTTT
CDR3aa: CASSSGQGELEPQHF

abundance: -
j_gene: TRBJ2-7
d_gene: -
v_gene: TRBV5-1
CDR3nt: TGCGCCAGCAGCTTACGGGGGGCAGACGAGCAGTACTTC
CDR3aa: CASSLRGADEQYF

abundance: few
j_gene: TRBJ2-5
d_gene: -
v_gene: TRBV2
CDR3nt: TGTGCCAGCAGGATGACAGCCCAAGAGACCCAGTACTTC
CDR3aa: CASRMTAQETQYF

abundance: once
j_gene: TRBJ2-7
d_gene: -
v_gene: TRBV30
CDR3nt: TGTGCCTGGGCAGAAACAGGGTTCTCCTACGAGCAGTACTTC
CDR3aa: CAWAETGFSYEQYF

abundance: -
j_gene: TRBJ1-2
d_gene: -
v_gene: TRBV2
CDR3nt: TGTGCCAGCTTGGTGGAAGCAGGGATGAATGGCTACACCTTC
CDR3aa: CASLVEAGMNGYTF

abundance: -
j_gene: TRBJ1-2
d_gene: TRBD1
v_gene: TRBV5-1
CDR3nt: TGCGCCAGCAGGGAGAGGACAGGGACTAACTATGGCTACACCTTC
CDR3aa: CASRERTGTNYGYTF

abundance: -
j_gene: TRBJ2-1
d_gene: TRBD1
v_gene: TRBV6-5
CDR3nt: TGTGCCAGCAGTCGGGACAGAGGGAATGAGCAGTTCTTC
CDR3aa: CASSRDRGNEQFF

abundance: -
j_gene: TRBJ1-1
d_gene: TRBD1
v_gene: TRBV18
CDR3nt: TGTGCCAGCTCTTCGGACAGGGGGAACACTGAAGCTTTCTTT
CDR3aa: CASSSDRGNTEAFF

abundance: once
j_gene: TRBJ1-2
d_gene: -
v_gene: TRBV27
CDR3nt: TGTGCCAGCAGGGACGGGACATCCTATGGCTACACCTTC
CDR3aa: CASRDGTSYGYTF

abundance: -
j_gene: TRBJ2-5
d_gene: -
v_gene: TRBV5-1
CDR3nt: TGCGCCAGCAGCCCTAGTATCAGGGTGGGAGAGACCCAGTACTTC
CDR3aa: CASSPSIRVGETQYF

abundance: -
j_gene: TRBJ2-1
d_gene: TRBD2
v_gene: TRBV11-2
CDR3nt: TGTGCCAGCAGCTCGTTAGCGGGGTTCTATGAGCAGTTCTTC
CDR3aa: CASSSLAGFYEQFF

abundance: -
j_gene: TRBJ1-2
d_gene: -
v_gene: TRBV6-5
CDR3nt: TGTGCCAGCAGTTACAGGTCGGGGGGCTCGGGGGATGGCTACACCTTC
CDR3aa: CASSYRSGGSGDGYTF

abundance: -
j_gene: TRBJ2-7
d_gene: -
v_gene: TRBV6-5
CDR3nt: TGTGCCAGCAGTTACTCGGGTCCGGGGTACGAGCAGTACTTC
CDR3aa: CASSYSGPGYEQYF

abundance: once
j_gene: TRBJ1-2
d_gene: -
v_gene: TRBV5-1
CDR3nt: TGCGCCAGCAGCTTGGATCCGGCGGCGAGGTATGGCTACACCTTC
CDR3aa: CASSLDPAARYGYTF